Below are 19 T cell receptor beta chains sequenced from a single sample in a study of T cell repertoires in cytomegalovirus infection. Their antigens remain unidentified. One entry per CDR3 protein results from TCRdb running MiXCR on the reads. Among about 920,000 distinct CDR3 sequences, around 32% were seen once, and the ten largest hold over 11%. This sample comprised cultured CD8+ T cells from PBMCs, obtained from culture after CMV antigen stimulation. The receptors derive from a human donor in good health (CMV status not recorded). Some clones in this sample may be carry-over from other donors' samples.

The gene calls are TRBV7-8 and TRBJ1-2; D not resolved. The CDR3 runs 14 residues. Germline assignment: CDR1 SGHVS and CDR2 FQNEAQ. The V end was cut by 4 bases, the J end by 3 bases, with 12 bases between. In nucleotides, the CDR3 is TGTGCCAGCAGCTCCCGGGGTATCGACTATGGCTACACCTTC. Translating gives CASSSRGIDYGYTF. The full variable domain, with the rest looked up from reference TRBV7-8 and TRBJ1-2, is GAGVSQSPRYKVAKRGQDVALRCDPISGHVSLFWYQQALGQGPEFLTYFQNEAQLDKSGLPSDRFFAERPEGSVSTLKIQRTQQEDSAVYLCASSSRGIDYGYTFGSGTRLTVV.

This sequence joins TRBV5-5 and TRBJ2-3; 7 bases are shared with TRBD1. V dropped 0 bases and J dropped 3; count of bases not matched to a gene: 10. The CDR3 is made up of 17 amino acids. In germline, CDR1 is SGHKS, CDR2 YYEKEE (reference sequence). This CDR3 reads CASSLAGTGALTDTQYF. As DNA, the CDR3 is TGTGCCAGCAGCTTGGCAGGCACAGGGGCCTTAACAGATACGCAGTATTTT.

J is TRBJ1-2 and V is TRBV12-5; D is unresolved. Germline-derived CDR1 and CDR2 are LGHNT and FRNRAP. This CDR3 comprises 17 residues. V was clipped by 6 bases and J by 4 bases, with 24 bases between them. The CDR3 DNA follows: TGTGCTAGTGGGAACGGGCCGAGCGGGGAAACTGGCTATGGCTACACCTTC. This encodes CASGNGPSGETGYGYTF.

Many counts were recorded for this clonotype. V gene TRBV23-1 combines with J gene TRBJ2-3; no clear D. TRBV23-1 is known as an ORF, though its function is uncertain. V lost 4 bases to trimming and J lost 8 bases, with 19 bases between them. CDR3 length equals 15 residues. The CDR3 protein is CASSPPQWSLGTQYF. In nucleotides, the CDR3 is TGCGCCAGCAGTCCTCCCCAGTGGAGCCTTGGTACGCAGTATTTT.

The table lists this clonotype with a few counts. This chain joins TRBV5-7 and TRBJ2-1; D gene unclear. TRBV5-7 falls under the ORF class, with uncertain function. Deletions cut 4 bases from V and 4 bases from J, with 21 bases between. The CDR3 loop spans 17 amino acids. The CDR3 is CASSTNGRNEAYNEQFF. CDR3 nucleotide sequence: TGTGCCAGCAGCACAAACGGTAGAAACGAAGCGTACAATGAGCAGTTCTTC.

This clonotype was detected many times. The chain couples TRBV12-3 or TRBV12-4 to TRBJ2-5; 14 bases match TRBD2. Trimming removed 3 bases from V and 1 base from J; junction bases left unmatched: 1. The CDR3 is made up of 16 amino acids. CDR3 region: CASSLGTSGGQETQYF. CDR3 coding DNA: TGTGCCAGCAGTTTGGGGACTAGCGGGGGCCAAGAGACCCAGTACTTC.

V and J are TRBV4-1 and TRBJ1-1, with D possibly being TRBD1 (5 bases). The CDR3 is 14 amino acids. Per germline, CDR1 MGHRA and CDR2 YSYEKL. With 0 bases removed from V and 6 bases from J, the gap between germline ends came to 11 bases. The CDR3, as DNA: TGCGCCAGCAGCCAAGAACGAGGGGCGCCTGAAGCTTTCTTT. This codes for CASSQERGAPEAFF.

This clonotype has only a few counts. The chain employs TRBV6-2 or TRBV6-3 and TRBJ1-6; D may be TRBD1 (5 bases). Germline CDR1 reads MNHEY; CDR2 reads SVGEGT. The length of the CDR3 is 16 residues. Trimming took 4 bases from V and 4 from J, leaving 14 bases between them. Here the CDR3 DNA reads TGTGCCAGCAGTTGGGACCTCCCGGGGTATAATTCACCCCTCCACTTT. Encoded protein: CASSWDLPGYNSPLHF.

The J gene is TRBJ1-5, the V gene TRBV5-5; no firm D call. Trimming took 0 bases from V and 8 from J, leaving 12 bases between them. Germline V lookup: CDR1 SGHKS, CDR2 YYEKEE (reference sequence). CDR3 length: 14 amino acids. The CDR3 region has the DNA TGTGCCAGCAGCTTGGAACCGGGGATAGAGCCCCAGCATTTT. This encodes CASSLEPGIEPQHF.

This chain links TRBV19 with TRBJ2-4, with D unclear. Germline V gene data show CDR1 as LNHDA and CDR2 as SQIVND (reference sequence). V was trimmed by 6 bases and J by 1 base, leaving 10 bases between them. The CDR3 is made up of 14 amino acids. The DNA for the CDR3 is TGTGCCAGTAGCCCCATGGGGGCCAAAAACATTCAGTACTTC. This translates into CASSPMGAKNIQYF.

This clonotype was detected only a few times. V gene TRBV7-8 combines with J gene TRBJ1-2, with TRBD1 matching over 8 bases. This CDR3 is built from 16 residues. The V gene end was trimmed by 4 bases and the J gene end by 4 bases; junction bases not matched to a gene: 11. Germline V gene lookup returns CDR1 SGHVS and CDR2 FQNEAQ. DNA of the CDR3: TGTGCCAGCAGCTCCTTAGCCACAGGGGGGCTCTATGGCTACACCTTC. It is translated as CASSSLATGGLYGYTF.

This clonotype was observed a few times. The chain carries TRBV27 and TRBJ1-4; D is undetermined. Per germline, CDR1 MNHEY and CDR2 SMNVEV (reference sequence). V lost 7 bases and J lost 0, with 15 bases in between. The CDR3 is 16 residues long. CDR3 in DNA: TGTGCCAGCACCTCCTACAGCGGCTCAACTAATGAAAAACTGTTTTTT. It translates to CASTSYSGSTNEKLFF. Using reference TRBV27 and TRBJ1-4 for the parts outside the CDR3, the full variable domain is EAQVTQNPRYLITVTGKKLTVTCSQNMNHEYMSWYRQDPGLGLRQIYYSMNVEVTDKGDVPEGYKVSRKEKRNFPLILESPSPNQTSLYFCASTSYSGSTNEKLFFGSGTQLSVL.

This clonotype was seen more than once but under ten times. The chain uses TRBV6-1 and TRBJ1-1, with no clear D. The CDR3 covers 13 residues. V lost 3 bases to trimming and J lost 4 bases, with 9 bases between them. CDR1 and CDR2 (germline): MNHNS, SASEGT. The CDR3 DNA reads TGTGCCAGCAGTGATTTCGTATTCACTGAAGCTTTCTTT. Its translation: CASSDFVFTEAFF.

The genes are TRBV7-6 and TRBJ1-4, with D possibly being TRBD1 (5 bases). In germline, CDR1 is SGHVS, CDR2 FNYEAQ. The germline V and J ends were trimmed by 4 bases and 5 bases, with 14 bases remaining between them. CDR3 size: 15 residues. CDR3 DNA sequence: TGTGCCAGCAGCTCGTGGGACGGGATCAATGAAAAACTGTTTTTT. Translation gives CASSSWDGINEKLFF.

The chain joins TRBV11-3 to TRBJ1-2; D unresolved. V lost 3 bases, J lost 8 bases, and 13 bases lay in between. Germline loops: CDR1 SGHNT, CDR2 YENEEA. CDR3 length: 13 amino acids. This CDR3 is CASSFKYGVGYTF. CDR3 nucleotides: TGTGCCAGCAGCTTCAAGTATGGGGTCGGCTACACCTTC.

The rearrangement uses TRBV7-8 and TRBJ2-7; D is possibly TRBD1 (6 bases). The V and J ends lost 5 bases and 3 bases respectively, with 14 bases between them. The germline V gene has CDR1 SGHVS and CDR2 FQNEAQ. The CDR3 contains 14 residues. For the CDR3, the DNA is TGTGCCAGCAGCCCCCGACAGGAGCTCTACGAGCAGTACGTC. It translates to CASSPRQELYEQYV.

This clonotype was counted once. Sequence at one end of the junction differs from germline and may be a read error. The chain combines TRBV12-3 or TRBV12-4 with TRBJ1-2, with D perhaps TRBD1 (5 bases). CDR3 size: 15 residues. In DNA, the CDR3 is TGTGCCAACAGTTTAGACCCTACAGGTTCCTATGGCTACACCTTC. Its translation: CANSLDPTGSYGYTF.

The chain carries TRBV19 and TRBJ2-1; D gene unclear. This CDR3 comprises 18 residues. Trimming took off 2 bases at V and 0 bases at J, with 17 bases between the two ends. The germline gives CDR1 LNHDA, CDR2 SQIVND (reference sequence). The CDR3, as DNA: TGTGCCAGTAGTATATTTCCCCCCGGAAAGAGCTCCTACAATGAGCAGTTCTTC. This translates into CASSIFPPGKSSYNEQFF.

CDR3 sequence: CASRYRDSPYEQYF. In DNA form, the CDR3 reads TGTGCCAGCAGATACCGGGACAGCCCCTACGAGCAGTACTTC. The chain joins TRBV6-5 to TRBJ2-7, with 7 bases fitting TRBD1. The CDR3 is 14 residues long. The germline V gene encodes CDR1 MNHEY and CDR2 SVGAGI. V was clipped by 6 bases and J by 2 bases; unmatched bases: 7.